This T cell receptor beta chain was sequenced in a study of blood T cells in healthy people across ages (dated by TCRdb to the mid-2010s). With regard to the full study: In model experiments, template switching captured roughly one uniquely barcoded TCR beta cDNA molecule for every two T cells. The study analyzed two additional independent replicas of 1 million unique cDNA reads from the same blood draw for two donors, one aged 18 to 30 and one aged 80 or older. Age-related changes in TCR beta repertoire diversity were measured in the study by deep sequencing normalized with unique cDNA molecular identifiers. Four age groups were formed from the donors: young (average approximately 15 years), middle-aged (around 40), aged (roughly 58) and long-lived (about 75).

The library was made by 5' RACE. Sequencing was carried out with an Illumina HiSeq 2500. A second PCR of about 7 to 12 cycles was run with a J-beta primer mix and a sample-barcoded 5' primer. A unique molecular identifier was introduced onto each TCR beta cDNA molecule by a template-switch 5' adaptor carrying 12 random nucleotides. Each sample yielded at least 3 million CDR3-containing paired-end reads. The Mint cDNA synthesis kit, primed by a TRBC-specific oligonucleotide, was used to synthesize first-strand cDNA from all RNA. All cDNA was treated with uracil-DNA glycosylase and then went through a first 18-cycle PCR with the universal primers M1SS and BC2_uni_R. The original methods were these. For normalization, 1 million high-quality reads, each with a distinct molecular identifier, were randomly selected from each sample. Instead of being binned into consensus sequences, reads with shared molecular identifiers were discarded. CDR3 identification, clonotype clustering and error correction used MiTCR with a Q25 quality threshold and the strictest error-elimination algorithm. A nonparametric unseen species model with Euler transformation was used to estimate lower-bound total TCR beta diversity. In TCRdb, the public reads were trimmed at Q25 with fastp and aligned with MiXCR, with productive beta chains retained. Records with the same CDR3 protein are collapsed into one entry carrying the most frequent genes and DNA. These V and J calls are TCRdb output, not the study's own analysis. This sample has more than 600,000 distinct CDR3 sequences in its table, and 20% to 25% of those were observed once. 9.4% of the sample goes to the ten largest clones.

The research as a whole found: Conclusive comparison of naive and antigen-experienced compartments was prevented by the profiling of bulk unsorted PBMCs. Compared with the aged group, the long-lived group had more naive CD4+ T cells, fewer expanded clones and increased TCR diversity, a pattern suggesting age selection. Estimates of total diversity from one million sequenced T cells were regarded as lower bounds and underestimates. The CMV infection status of donors was not known, potentially confounding age-related changes in expanded clonotypes. Observed TCR beta diversity per million T cells fell roughly linearly with age, and a significant reduction was already apparent by age about 38. There was a strong correlation between observed TCR beta diversity and the percentage of naive T cells measured by flow cytometry.

The donors were roughly 40 Caucasian individuals from Russia, aged roughly 6 to 100 years, who were systemically healthy. Roughly 10 milliliters of peripheral blood were drawn from each donor into EDTA-treated Vacutainer tubes. Ficoll-Paque density-gradient centrifugation was used to isolate PBMCs, with at least 6 million per sample. Trizol reagent was used to extract total RNA from the PBMCs, yielding at least 6 micrograms per sample. For every donor, flow cytometry on a PBMC aliquot measured the percentage of naive CD45RAhigh/CD27high T cells. This clonotype was observed a few times. Its antigen is unknown. No per-base quality is available; no much larger clone lies one base away. The germline V gene (reference sequence) specifies SEHNR as CDR1 and FQNEAQ as CDR2. The CDR3 has 15 amino acids, counting the end cysteine and phenylalanine. Just CDR3 DNA is preserved here, 45 bases in frame from base 1. Unmatched junction bases come to 6, with V trimmed by 6 bases and J by 3 bases.

In addition, the sample was reused for a study of T cells of mothers and their children. The second paper states: The donors were nine systemically healthy Caucasian individuals, made up of three mothers and their six children. cDNA synthesis consumed the entire amount of extracted RNA, loaded at about 1.5 ug RNA in each 15 ul reaction. In the second PCR, the M1S primer added sample barcodes and 2-4 random nucleotides. Each mother yielded over 8 million TCR beta CDR3 reads and each child about 3 million reads. In both related and unrelated pairs, thymic selection shapes the output of TCR recombination in a similar way, with inherited differences having only a minor effect. Related mother-child pairs always showed normalized repertoire overlap that was slightly higher than in unrelated mother-child pairs, though the difference was never significant. No persistent microchimeric T cell clones were found, with a detection sensitivity of approximately 100 clones per million clonotypes. Deep NGS was used in the study to compare the TCR beta repertoires of mothers and children and to look for features that separate related mother-child pairs from unrelated individuals. Mothers averaged roughly 40 +/- 4 years of age and children averaged around 10 +/- 4 years. After adapter ligation was performed with NEBNext reagents, the libraries were sequenced on an Illumina HiSeq 2000 with 100+100 nt paired-end reads. Mother and child libraries were prepared a month apart and sequenced in separate runs to prevent cross-contamination. For each donor, somewhere between roughly 500,000 and 2,100,000 distinct TCR beta clonotypes were identified. Naive TCR beta clonotypes were estimated from low-frequency clonotypes matched to each donor's FACS-determined naive share, without sorting.

This clonotype was obtained from a boy between 5 and 17 years old in good health. Sequenced sample: blood. The chain links TRBV7-9 with TRBJ2-1, with 9 bases in between that match TRBD1. The sequence in DNA is TGTGCCAGCAGTAGGGACAGGGATTTCTACAATGAGCAGTTCTTC. Translated, this gives CASSRDRDFYNEQFF.